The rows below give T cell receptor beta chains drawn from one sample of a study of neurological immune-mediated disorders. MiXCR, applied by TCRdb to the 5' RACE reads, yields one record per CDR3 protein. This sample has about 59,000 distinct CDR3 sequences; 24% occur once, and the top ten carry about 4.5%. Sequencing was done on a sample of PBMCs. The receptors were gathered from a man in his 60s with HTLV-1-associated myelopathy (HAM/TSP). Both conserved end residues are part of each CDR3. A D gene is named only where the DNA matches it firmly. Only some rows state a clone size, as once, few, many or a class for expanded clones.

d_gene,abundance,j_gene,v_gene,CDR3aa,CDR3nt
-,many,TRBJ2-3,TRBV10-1,CASSRDPTDTQYF,TGCGCCAGCAGCCGCGACCCCACAGATACGCAGTATTTT
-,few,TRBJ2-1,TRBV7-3,CASSQIGNNEQFF,TGTGCCAGCAGCCAGATAGGAAACAATGAGCAGTTCTTC
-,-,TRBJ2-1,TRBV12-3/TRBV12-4,CASSLNTGIDEQFF,TGTGCCAGCAGCCTTAACACAGGGATCGATGAGCAGTTCTTC
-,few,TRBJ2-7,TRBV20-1,CSAKSGHEQYF,TGCAGTGCTAAGTCAGGCCACGAGCAGTACTTC
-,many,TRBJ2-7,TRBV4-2,CASSQEHGALWEQYF,TGTGCCAGCAGCCAAGAACACGGGGCACTGTGGGAGCAGTACTTC
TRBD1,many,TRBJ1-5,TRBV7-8,CASSFARTGGNQPQHF,TGTGCCAGCAGCTTCGCCAGGACAGGAGGCAATCAGCCCCAGCATTTT
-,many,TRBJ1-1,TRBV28,CASRMPPNTEAFF,TGTGCCAGCAGGATGCCACCGAACACTGAAGCTTTCTTT
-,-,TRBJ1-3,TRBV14,CASSRAGSGNTIYF,TGTGCCAGCAGCCGGGCCGGATCTGGAAACACCATATATTTT
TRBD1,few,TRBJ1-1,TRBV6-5,CASSPPTGAITEAFF,TGTGCCAGCAGCCCCCCGACAGGGGCTATCACTGAAGCTTTCTTT
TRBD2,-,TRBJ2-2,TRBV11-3,CASSGRVNTGELFF,TGTGCCAGCAGCGGGAGGGTGAACACCGGGGAGCTGTTTTTT
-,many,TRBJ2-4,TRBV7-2,CASSLVTAQNIQYF,TGTGCCAGCAGCTTAGTGACGGCCCAAAACATTCAGTACTTC
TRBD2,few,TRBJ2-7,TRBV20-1,CSAQEGAGGLKQYF,TGCAGTGCCCAAGAAGGAGCGGGAGGGTTGAAGCAGTACTTC
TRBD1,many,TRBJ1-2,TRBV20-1,CSAKPPGQAYGYTF,TGCAGTGCTAAACCGCCGGGACAGGCTTATGGCTACACCTTC
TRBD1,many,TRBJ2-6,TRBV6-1,CASSGQGAVSGANVLTF,TGTGCCAGCAGTGGACAGGGGGCCGTCTCTGGGGCCAACGTCCTGACTTTC
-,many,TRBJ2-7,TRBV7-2,CASSRSGRNEQYF,TGTGCCAGCAGCCGCAGCGGCAGGAACGAGCAGTACTTC
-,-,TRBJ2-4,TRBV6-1,CASSAGTAKNIQYF,TGTGCCAGCAGTGCAGGGACGGCCAAAAACATTCAGTACTTC
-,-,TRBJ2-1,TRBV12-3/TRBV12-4,CASSSTGIPGIQFF,TGTGCCAGCAGTTCAACAGGGATCCCGGGAATACAGTTCTTC
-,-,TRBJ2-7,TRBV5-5,CASSLGGQTYEQYF,TGTGCCAGCAGCTTGGGAGGGCAGACCTACGAGCAGTACTTC
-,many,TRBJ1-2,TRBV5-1,CASSLAGVKNGYTF,TGCGCCAGCAGCTTGGCCGGGGTTAAGAATGGCTACACCTTC
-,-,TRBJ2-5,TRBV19,CASTSRGGQETQYF,TGTGCCAGTACCTCCCGTGGTGGCCAAGAGACCCAGTACTTC
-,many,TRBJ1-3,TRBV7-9,CASSPPGGNTIYF,TGTGCCAGCAGCCCCCCGGGAGGGAACACCATATATTTT
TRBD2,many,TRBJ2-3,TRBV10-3,CAIKLADTDTQYF,TGTGCCATCAAACTAGCGGACACAGATACGCAGTATTTT
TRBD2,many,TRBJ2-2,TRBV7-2,CASSTGLAGATGELFF,TGTGCCAGCAGCACGGGACTAGCGGGAGCTACCGGGGAGCTGTTTTTT
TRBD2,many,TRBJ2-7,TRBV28,CASSFPGLASREQYF,TGTGCCAGCAGTTTTCCGGGACTAGCGTCTCGCGAGCAGTACTTC
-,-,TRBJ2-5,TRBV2,CASSEVKTQYF,TGTGCCAGCAGTGAAGTCAAGACCCAGTACTTC
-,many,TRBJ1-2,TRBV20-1,CSARDYKSGYTF,TGCAGTGCTAGAGATTACAAGAGCGGCTACACCTTC
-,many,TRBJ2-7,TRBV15,CATSRGSTYEQYF,TGTGCCACCAGCAGAGGTAGTACCTACGAGCAGTACTTC
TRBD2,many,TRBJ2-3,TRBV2,CASSEFPISGSGIDTQYF,TGTGCCAGCAGTGAATTTCCCATTAGCGGGAGTGGTATTGATACGCAGTATTTT
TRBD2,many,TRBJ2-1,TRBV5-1,CASSGPRRSTSGGNYNEQFF,TGCGCCAGCAGCGGACCTCGGAGGTCGACTAGCGGAGGAAACTACAATGAGCAGTTCTTC
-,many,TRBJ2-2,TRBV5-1,CASSLESRNTGELFF,TGCGCCAGCAGCTTGGAATCCAGGAACACCGGGGAGCTGTTTTTT
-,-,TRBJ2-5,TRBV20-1,CSANYREKQDTQYF,TGCAGCGCTAACTACCGGGAGAAGCAAGACACCCAGTACTTC
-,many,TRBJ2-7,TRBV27,CASSLTTAPGEQYF,TGTGCCAGCAGTCTCACGACAGCCCCCGGTGAGCAGTACTTC
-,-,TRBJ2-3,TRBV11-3,CASILASYKEDTQYF,TGTGCCAGCATCTTAGCCTCCTACAAGGAGGATACGCAGTATTTT
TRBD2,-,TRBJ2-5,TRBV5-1,CASSLYSGRSQETQYF,TGCGCCAGCAGCTTGTACAGCGGGAGGTCACAAGAGACCCAGTACTTC
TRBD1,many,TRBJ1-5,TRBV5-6,CASSWDRVENSNQPQHF,TGTGCCAGCAGCTGGGACAGGGTCGAAAATAGCAATCAGCCCCAGCATTTT
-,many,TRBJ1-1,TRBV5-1,CASSFGWGGGNAEAFF,TGCGCCAGCAGCTTCGGCTGGGGGGGGGGGAACGCTGAAGCTTTCTTT
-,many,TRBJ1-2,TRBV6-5,CASSYRTAELYGYTF,TGTGCCAGCAGTTACCGGACAGCGGAACTCTATGGCTACACCTTC
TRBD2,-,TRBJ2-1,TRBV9,CASSATGLASHNEQFF,TGTGCCAGCAGCGCAACCGGACTAGCGTCTCACAATGAGCAGTTCTTC